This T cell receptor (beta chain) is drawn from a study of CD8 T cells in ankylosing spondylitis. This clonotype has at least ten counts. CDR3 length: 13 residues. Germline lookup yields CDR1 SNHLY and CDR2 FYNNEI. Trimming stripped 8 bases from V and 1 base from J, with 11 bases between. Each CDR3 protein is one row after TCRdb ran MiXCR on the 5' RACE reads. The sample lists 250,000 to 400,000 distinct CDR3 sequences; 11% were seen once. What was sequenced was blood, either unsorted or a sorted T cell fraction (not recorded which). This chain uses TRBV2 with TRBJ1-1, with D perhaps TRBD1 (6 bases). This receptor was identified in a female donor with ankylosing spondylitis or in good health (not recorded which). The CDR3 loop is CASLGQRNTEAFF. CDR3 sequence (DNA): TGTGCCAGCTTAGGACAGCGGAACACTGAAGCTTTCTTT.